This record concerns one T cell receptor beta chain sequence. What it binds is unknown. From germline, CDR1 is SGHRS and CDR2 YFSETQ. The V segment lost 4 bases and the J segment 2 bases; nucleotides outside the gene matches: 6. The CDR3 loop spans 14 amino acids. This sample stems from a study of T cells in localized non-small cell lung cancer. Points from the study as a whole: Heterogeneity remains possible because sequencing was limited to only one tumor region.

Libraries were prepared by immunoSEQ multiplex PCR; TCRdb keeps only in-frame clonotypes and omits some of them. The repertoire holds around 25,000 clones, 65% to 90% seen once, with 14% in the top ten. This TCR was sampled from a female donor older than 55 with stage I lung adenocarcinoma. The chain is built from TRBV5-1 and TRBJ2-7; 7 nucleotides line up with TRBD1. The sample in question was peripheral blood, obtained before any cancer treatment. The DNA for the CDR3 is TGCGCCAGCAGCCAGGGACAGAGCCCCTACGAGCAGTACTTC. It translates to CASSQGQSPYEQYF.